This TCR beta chain was sequenced in a study of control samples from healthy donors and cancer patients. Only in-frame clones appear in the TCRdb table, and some are missing; sequencing was by immunoSEQ multiplex PCR. The table shows 25,000 to 35,000 clones, with about nine tenths occurring only once. V was clipped by 4 bases and J by 4 bases, with 13 bases between them. This CDR3 contains 15 residues. Germline lookup yields CDR1 SGHTA and CDR2 FQGNSA. This TCR derives from a man in his fifties with lung cancer. The source material was PBMCs. The V gene is TRBV7-2, the J gene TRBJ2-2, with D tentatively TRBD1 (5 bases). CDR3 sequence: CASSSRQLGTGELFF. The CDR3 DNA reads TGTGCCAGCAGCTCGAGACAGTTGGGCACCGGGGAGCTGTTTTTT.